This TCR beta chain was observed in a study of CD4 T cells in relation to SARS-CoV-2 and coronaviruses. At the level of the study: TCR beta CDR3s were sequenced after approximately ten-day antigen culture of PBMCs. No peptide or an HIV-1 Nef peptide pool served as negative control. Shared crossreactive spike epitopes were mapped to their HLA restriction.

Before the COVID-19 pandemic, during about 2011-2019, CD4+ T cells were taken from unexposed donors. CD4+ T cells were isolated from the cells after 10 days of culture. Half the medium was replaced with IL-2 medium on days 3 and 7. Of note for this clone: The antigen is unknown.

TCRdb keeps only in-frame clones here, not all; method: immunoSEQ multiplex PCR. In the table there are approximately 17,000 clones, about four fifths of which are singletons. CDR3 length equals 13 residues. V lost 1 base and J 1 base, leaving 4 bases between the germline ends. From germline, CDR1 is MNHEY and CDR2 SMNVEV (reference sequence). The sequencing input was CD4+ T cells from PBMCs, cultured in vitro. V usage is TRBV27 and J usage is TRBJ1-1; D remains ambiguous. The origin of this receptor is a human donor in good health. As DNA, the CDR3 is TGTGCCAGCAGTTTATTCAGGAACACTGAAGCTTTCTTT. It encodes CASSLFRNTEAFF.